A single sample is the source of the 18 T cell receptor beta chains below, sequenced in a study of shared T cell receptors in the human thymus. This table comes from immunoSEQ multiplex PCR, and its TCRdb copy is limited to in-frame clones, with some not included. The data contain about 380,000 clones, just under 95% of them singletons. Input material: thymocytes. The receptors were gathered from a human donor.

This chain uses TRBV7-8 with TRBJ2-1; 9 bases fit TRBD2. The trim removed 0 bases at V and 0 bases at J, leaving 9 bases unmatched. Germline values: CDR1 SGHVS, CDR2 FQNEAQ. The CDR3 is 19 residues long. The CDR3 loop is CASSLALASGKSSYNEQFF. The CDR3 DNA is TGTGCCAGCAGCTTAGCGCTGGCTAGCGGGAAGAGCTCCTACAATGAGCAGTTCTTC.

This chain links TRBV5-4 with TRBJ1-5; D is perhaps TRBD1 (6 bases). Germline CDR1 reads SGHNT; CDR2 reads YYREEE (reference sequence). V was clipped by 2 bases and J by 0 bases, with 12 bases between them. This CDR3 spans 16 amino acids. Here the CDR3 DNA reads TGTGCCAGCAGCTTTTGGGGGCAGGATAGCAATCAGCCCCAGCATTTT. Its protein is CASSFWGQDSNQPQHF.

This sequence joins TRBV6-1 and TRBJ1-2; TRBD1 might be the D (6 bases). Germline V CDR1 and CDR2: MNHNS, SASEGT. The CDR3 consists of 12 residues. V was cut by 1 base and J by 6 bases, with 6 bases left in between. The DNA for the CDR3 is TGTGCCAGCAGTGAAGACAGGGATGGCTACACCTTC. Amino acids: CASSEDRDGYTF.

The chain uses TRBV25-1 and TRBJ2-3; D remains ambiguous. The germline V and J ends were trimmed by 4 bases and 2 bases, with 19 bases remaining between them. Germline values: CDR1 MGHDK, CDR2 SYGVNS. The CDR3 contains 17 residues. The CDR3 is CASSALPGNPLTDTQYF. The CDR3 DNA is TGTGCCAGCAGTGCCCTCCCTGGGAACCCCCTCACAGATACGCAGTATTTT.

This clone has more than one count but fewer than ten. The chain employs TRBV27 and TRBJ2-7, with 10 bases fitting TRBD2. This CDR3 contains 14 residues. V trimming: 7 bases; J trimming: 2 bases; junction bases outside the gene matches: 5. Germline V lookup: CDR1 MNHEY, CDR2 SMNVEV (reference sequence). CDR3 in DNA: TGTGCCAGCAATCCGAGCGGGAGGGCCTACGAGCAGTACTTC. The encoded protein is CASNPSGRAYEQYF.

This clone was seen only once. The chain carries TRBV27 and TRBJ2-1; D may correspond to TRBD1 or TRBD2 (5 bases each). This CDR3 region has 15 residues. Germline CDR1 is MNHEY and CDR2 is SMNVEV (reference sequence). Between the trimmed V and J ends, which lost 8 bases and 4 bases, there was a span of 18 bases. The CDR3 sequence is CASHSRGKSYNEQFF. In nucleotides, the CDR3 is TGTGCCAGCCATTCCCGGGGCAAGAGTTACAATGAGCAGTTCTTC.

The rearrangement uses TRBV15 and TRBJ2-4, with 11 bases aligning to TRBD2. After removal of 5 bases from V and 0 bases from J, the junction contained 9 bases not matched to a gene. The CDR3 is 18 residues long. Germline CDR1 and CDR2: LNHNV and YYDKDF (reference sequence). This CDR3 reads CATSSGLAGKLAKNIQYF. CDR3 DNA: TGTGCCACCAGCTCAGGACTAGCGGGCAAACTAGCCAAAAACATTCAGTACTTC.

The chain carries TRBV27 and TRBJ2-7; 12 bases are a match to TRBD2. The CDR3 covers 16 residues. The germline CDR1 and CDR2 sequences are MNHEY and SMNVEV (reference sequence). With V trimmed by 6 bases and J by 0 bases, 6 bases remained unmatched. CDR3 residues: CASRGLAGTSSYEQYF. CDR3 in DNA: TGTGCCAGCAGAGGACTAGCGGGGACGAGCTCCTACGAGCAGTACTTC.

J is TRBJ1-5 and V is TRBV5-6; the D gene is possibly TRBD1 (6 bases). Trimming left V 0 bases short and J 3 bases short, with 10 bases between. The CDR3 is 15 amino acids. Germline V lookup: CDR1 SGHDT, CDR2 YYEEEE. The CDR3 loop is CASSLGTAPNQPQHF. In nucleotides, the CDR3 is TGTGCCAGCAGCTTGGGGACAGCTCCCAATCAGCCCCAGCATTTT.

The CDR3 reads CASSLRVLGNTIYF. In DNA, the CDR3 is TGTGCCAGCAGCTTAAGGGTACTCGGAAACACCATATATTTT. The chain employs TRBV7-6 and TRBJ1-3, with D unclear. This CDR3 contains 14 residues. Germline-derived CDR1 and CDR2 are SGHVS and FNYEAQ. V gave up 2 bases and J gave up 4 bases, with 9 bases separating them.

This chain links TRBV9 with TRBJ2-1, with 9 bases aligning to TRBD1. The CDR3 runs to 15 residues. Germline V lookup: CDR1 SGDLS, CDR2 YYNGEE. V shed 4 bases and J 7 bases; nucleotides not matched to a gene: 9. DNA for the CDR3: TGTGCCAGCAGCCTACAGGGGGCTTTCGGGAATGAGCAGTTCTTC. Its protein product is CASSLQGAFGNEQFF.

The rearrangement links TRBV18 to TRBJ2-1; D is uncertain. CDR3 size: 15 residues. CDR1 and CDR2 from the germline V gene are KGHSH and LQKENI. Deletions cut 0 bases from V and 0 bases from J, with 6 bases between. The CDR3 loop reads CASSPPGLSYNEQFF. The CDR3 region has the DNA TGTGCCAGCTCACCACCAGGGCTCTCCTACAATGAGCAGTTCTTC.

This clone was observed once. The V and J genes are TRBV7-6 and TRBJ2-7; 9 nucleotides agree with TRBD1. The CDR3 runs 16 residues. V lost 5 bases, J lost 3 bases, and 11 bases stayed unmatched. The germline CDR1 and CDR2 sequences are SGHVS and FNYEAQ. The CDR3 here is CASSLFRQGVSYEQYF. The DNA for the CDR3 is TGTGCCAGCAGCCTTTTTCGACAGGGGGTAAGCTACGAGCAGTACTTC. The complete variable domain, with remaining parts taken from reference TRBV7-6 and TRBJ2-7, reads GAGVSQSPRYKVTKRGQDVALRCDPISGHVSLYWYRQALGQGPEFLTYFNYEAQQDKSGLPNDRFSAERPEGSISTLTIQRTEQRDSAMYRCASSLFRQGVSYEQYFGPGTRLTVT.

The sample holds one count of this clone. This chain links TRBV10-2 with TRBJ2-1; TRBD1 might be the D (5 bases). Deletions cut 2 bases from V and 7 bases from J, with 9 bases between. The CDR3 spans 13 residues. In germline, CDR1 is WSHSY, CDR2 SAAADI. DNA for the CDR3: TGCGCCAGCAGTGAGCTAGACAGTAATGAGCAGTTCTTC. This sequence encodes CASSELDSNEQFF.

This clone was found once. The chain has TRBV10-1 and TRBJ2-3; 7 positions match TRBD1. This CDR3 has 16 amino acids. The trim removed 3 bases at V and 6 bases at J, leaving 12 bases unmatched. CDR1 is WNHNN, CDR2 SYGVQD, per germline (reference sequence). CDR3 nucleotide sequence: TGCGCCAGCAGTGATTTGGACAGGTACCACACTGATACGCAGTATTTT. Protein product: CASSDLDRYHTDTQYF.

The J gene is TRBJ2-2, the V gene TRBV11-2; no reliable D call. Per the germline V gene, CDR1 is SGHAT and CDR2 is FQNNGV. The CDR3 consists of 15 residues. Deletions cut 4 bases from V and 6 bases from J, with 15 bases between. The CDR3 coding sequence is TGTGCCAGCAGCTCTAACGGCCTTAGTTCCGGGGAGCTGTTTTTT. This encodes CASSSNGLSSGELFF.

The chain couples TRBV7-9 to TRBJ2-1; D not certain. Trimming took 1 base from V and 4 from J, leaving 11 bases between them. The CDR3 sequence is 15 residues long. Per germline, CDR1 SEHNR and CDR2 FQNEAQ (reference sequence). Here the CDR3 reads CASSLGASSYNEQFF. For the CDR3, the DNA is TGTGCCAGCAGCTTAGGAGCCTCCAGTTACAATGAGCAGTTCTTC. Complete variable domain (other parts from reference TRBV7-9 and TRBJ2-1): DTGVSQNPRHKITKRGQNVTFRCDPISEHNRLYWYRQTLGQGPEFLTYFQNEAQLEKSRLLSDRFSAERPKGSFSTLEIQRTEQGDSAMYLCASSLGASSYNEQFFGPGTRLTVL.

The chain recombines TRBV6-1 with TRBJ2-4; D is ambiguous. The germline gives CDR1 MNHNS, CDR2 SASEGT. This CDR3 region has 15 residues. V was shortened by 0 bases and J by 0 bases, with 6 bases between the two germline ends. CDR3 in DNA: TGTGCCAGCAGTGAAGCCAAGGTAGCCAAAAACATTCAGTACTTC. Encoded protein: CASSEAKVAKNIQYF.